The next 9 T cell receptor beta chains were all read from a single sample in a study of identical twins. TCRdb passed the 5' RACE reads through MiXCR, listing each CDR3 protein once. The data hold 1,800,000 or so distinct CDR3 sequences, with under 35% observed a single time. Sequencing input: cord blood. The origin of the receptors is a newborn girl in good health.

This rearrangement joins TRBV25-1 to TRBJ2-2; D possibly corresponds to TRBD1 (6 bases). This CDR3 comprises 17 residues. Germline lookup yields CDR1 MGHDK and CDR2 SYGVNS. V was shortened by 1 base and J by 4 bases, with 16 bases between the two germline ends. CDR3 sequence: CASSEWMGAPSTGELFF. In DNA form, the CDR3 reads TGTGCCAGCAGTGAATGGATGGGGGCGCCCAGCACCGGGGAGCTGTTTTTT.

The chain carries TRBV11-2 and TRBJ2-3; 7 positions agree with TRBD1. V was pared by 1 base and J by 1 base, with 5 bases of the junction left unmatched. The germline V gene has CDR1 SGHAT and CDR2 FQNNGV. This CDR3 contains 16 residues. Here the CDR3 reads CASSLVGQHRTDTQYF. The CDR3 region has the DNA TGTGCCAGCAGCTTAGTGGGACAGCATCGCACAGATACGCAGTATTTT.

A remark on this clonotype: At one boundary the junction diverges from the germline segment, which might be a read error. The chain is built from TRBV4-1 and TRBJ1-6; 9 bases fit TRBD1. The CDR3 length is 20 residues. Germline V lookup: CDR1 MGHRA, CDR2 YSYEKL. The CDR3 reads CASRQEGPWDRDRGDSPLHF. The DNA of the CDR3 is TGCGCCAGCCGCCAAGAAGGTCCGTGGGACAGGGATCGAGGGGATTCACCCCTCCACTTT.

The CDR3 here is CASSLGPRLVTQYF. CDR3 DNA: TGTGCCAGCAGCTTAGGGCCCAGACTGGTTACGCAGTATTTT. The chain couples TRBV7-9 to TRBJ2-3, with no clear D. CDR3 size: 14 residues. The ends were cut back, 1 base at V and 8 bases at J, with 13 bases in the middle. The V gene's germline CDR1 is SEHNR and CDR2 FQNEAQ (reference sequence).

This chain links TRBV20-1 with TRBJ1-2, with a tentative D call TRBD1 (6 bases). Germline V CDR1 and CDR2: DFQATT, SNEGSKA (reference sequence). This CDR3 region has 11 residues. The CDR3 here is CRPQGEGRYTF. The CDR3 DNA sequence: TGCAGACCACAGGGTGAGGGTCGCTACACCTTC.

This clonotype showed up many times. Germline and junction disagree at one end, which may indicate a read error. CDR3 protein: CASSLELAGETQYF. Written as DNA, the CDR3 is TGTGCCAGCAGCTTGGAACTAGCGGGAGAGACCCAGTACTTC. This sequence joins TRBV5-1 and TRBJ2-5; 9 nucleotides match TRBD2. The CDR3 covers 14 residues. Germline V gene lookup returns CDR1 SGHRS and CDR2 YFSETQ.

V gene TRBV28 combines with J gene TRBJ1-5; the match to TRBD1 covers 9 bases. V was clipped by 5 bases and J by 2 bases; unmatched bases: 13. The CDR3 contains 18 residues. Germline V gene sequence: CDR1 MDHEN, CDR2 SYDVKM. The CDR3 region has the DNA TGTGCCAGCAGTCGATCAGACACAGGGGGCAAATGCAATCAGCCCCAGCATTTT. Translation gives CASSRSDTGGKCNQPQHF.

The chain links TRBV20-1 to TRBJ2-7; D tentatively reads TRBD1 or TRBD2 (5 bases each). The CDR3 spans 15 residues. Germline V gives CDR1 DFQATT, CDR2 SNEGSKA (reference sequence). V dropped 2 bases and J dropped 3 bases, with 17 bases sitting between them. The CDR3 sequence is CSARKRAAGGYEQYF. For the CDR3, the DNA is TGCAGTGCTAGAAAACGGGCCGCTGGGGGCTACGAGCAGTACTTC.

This clonotype has only a few counts. V and J are TRBV5-1 and TRBJ1-1; D may be TRBD1 (5 bases). Trimming pared 0 bases from V and 5 bases from J, leaving 11 bases between. This CDR3 region has 14 residues. Germline-derived CDR1 and CDR2 are SGHRS and YFSETQ. CDR3 sequence: CASSLEWGGTEAFF. CDR3 in DNA: TGCGCCAGCAGCTTGGAGTGGGGCGGGACTGAAGCTTTCTTT.